A single sample gave rise to the 16 T cell receptor beta chains below, sequenced in a study of CD8 T cells in ankylosing spondylitis. Study outcomes and limitations: Roughly eight highly homologous variants formed a TCR beta motif that appeared characteristic of ankylosing spondylitis blood.

The antigens these receptors bind are not known. TCRdb re-derived calls from the 5' RACE reads in MiXCR, one entry per CDR3 protein. The repertoire holds some 840,000 distinct CDR3 sequences, with about 12% as singletons. Sequencing input: blood, either unsorted or a sorted T cell fraction (not recorded which). These receptors were collected from a male donor with ankylosing spondylitis.

This clonotype was observed a few times. The chain links TRBV10-3 to TRBJ2-7; 7 nucleotides line up with TRBD1. Germline loops: CDR1 ENHRY, CDR2 SYGVKD. The CDR3 length is 14 residues. Unmatched junction bases numbered 5, after V lost 4 bases and J lost 2 bases. CDR3 protein: CAISVHQGAYEQYF. CDR3 sequence (DNA): TGTGCCATCAGTGTCCATCAGGGGGCCTACGAGCAGTACTTC.

Many counts were recorded for this clonotype. The chain joins TRBV5-5 to TRBJ2-1, with 13 positions matching TRBD2. J was trimmed by 9 bases and V by 3 bases; bases with no gene match: 12. Germline V gives CDR1 SGHKS, CDR2 YYEKEE (reference sequence). The CDR3 runs 17 residues. The CDR3 DNA follows: TGTGCCAGCAGCTCCGGTATTGGGACTAGCGGGGTCGGTGAGCAGTTCTTC. Translating it yields CASSSGIGTSGVGEQFF.

The rearrangement joins TRBV5-1 to TRBJ2-5; a possible D gene is TRBD2 (5 bases). Germline assignment: CDR1 SGHRS and CDR2 YFSETQ. The ends were cut back, 2 bases at V and 3 bases at J, with 11 bases in the middle. This CDR3 has 14 residues. The CDR3 region has the DNA TGCGCCAGCAGCTTCACTAGGCCGGAAGAGACCCAGTACTTC. Amino acids: CASSFTRPEETQYF. Variable domain in full (rest from reference TRBV5-1 and TRBJ2-5): KAGVTQTPRYLIKTRGQQVTLSCSPISGHRSVSWYQQTPGQGLQFLFEYFSETQRNKGNFPGRFSGRQFSNSRSEMNVSTLELGDSALYLCASSFTRPEETQYFGPGTRLLVL.

The V gene is TRBV4-2, the J gene TRBJ2-1; possible D gene TRBD1, 5 bases. This CDR3 contains 14 residues. V lost 0 bases and J lost 10, with 13 bases in between. Germline CDR1 and CDR2: LGHNA and YNFKEQ. Written as DNA, the CDR3 is TGTGCCAGCAGCCAAGACCCCCGACAGTACGAGCAGTTCTTC. It specifies CASSQDPRQYEQFF.

The rearrangement uses TRBV5-1 and TRBJ2-1; TRBD1 aligns across 7 bases. Trimming cost V 6 bases and J 0 bases; bases outside gene matches: 6. Germline assignment: CDR1 SGHRS and CDR2 YFSETQ. CDR3 length: 15 residues. CDR3 residues: CASTLDRSSYNEQFF. The CDR3 DNA reads TGCGCCAGCACCCTGGACAGGAGCTCCTACAATGAGCAGTTCTTC.

The genes are TRBV7-9 and TRBJ1-4; D is ambiguous. The CDR3 is 14 amino acids. The germline V gene encodes CDR1 SEHNR and CDR2 FQNEAQ (reference sequence). V lost 4 bases and J 6 bases, leaving 12 bases between the germline ends. The chain's CDR3 is CASSYAVEDEKLFF. Written as DNA, the CDR3 is TGTGCCAGCAGCTACGCAGTGGAGGATGAAAAACTGTTTTTT.

This clonotype was counted between two and nine times. This sequence joins TRBV9 and TRBJ1-2, with D uncertain. CDR3 length equals 13 residues. V shed 6 bases and J shed 4 bases, with 13 bases lying between them. CDR1 and CDR2 from the germline V gene are SGDLS and YYNGEE. The CDR3 region is CASTGGSGYGYTF. The CDR3 nucleotides read TGTGCCAGCACCGGAGGGAGCGGCTATGGCTACACCTTC.

This chain connects TRBV10-3 to TRBJ2-5, with a possible D match to TRBD2 (5 bases). The CDR3 totals 12 residues. CDR1 and CDR2 from the germline V gene are ENHRY and SYGVKD. The V and J ends lost 6 bases and 7 bases respectively, with 12 bases between them. The CDR3 reads CAIRPGGGTQYF. The CDR3 DNA reads TGTGCCATCAGACCCGGCGGAGGGACCCAGTACTTC.

This clonotype occurred many times. V gene TRBV12-3 or TRBV12-4 combines with J gene TRBJ2-1; tentative D call: TRBD2 (6 bases). The CDR3 totals 14 residues. Trimming pared 5 bases from V and 4 bases from J, leaving 12 bases between. DNA for the CDR3: TGTGCCAGCAGTCCCGGGACTCTGTACAATGAGCAGTTCTTC. It translates to CASSPGTLYNEQFF.

This clonotype has only a few counts. The chain links TRBV5-1 to TRBJ2-5; D remains unclear. Germline CDR1 and CDR2: SGHRS and YFSETQ. Trimming took 0 bases from V and 4 from J, leaving 10 bases between them. This CDR3 region has 14 residues. CDR3 nucleotide sequence: TGCGCCAGCAGCTTGGAGGGTCACGGAGAGACCCAGTACTTC. Its protein product is CASSLEGHGETQYF.

This clonotype was detected a few times. V usage is TRBV28 and J usage is TRBJ1-4; D might be TRBD1 (5 bases). CDR1 is MDHEN, CDR2 SYDVKM, per germline. V dropped 5 bases and J dropped 8 bases, with 18 bases sitting between them. The CDR3 is made up of 15 amino acids. The CDR3 DNA reads as TGTGCCAGCAGTCCCGAACTCGCAGGGAGGGAAAAACTGTTTTTT. It specifies CASSPELAGREKLFF.

V usage is TRBV6-1 and J usage is TRBJ1-6; D ambiguous. V dropped 7 bases and J dropped 6 bases, with 16 bases sitting between them. The CDR3 has 15 residues. The germline V gene has CDR1 MNHNS and CDR2 SASEGT. The CDR3 reads CASTMWGFRNSPLHF. CDR3 nucleotide sequence: TGTGCCAGCACTATGTGGGGTTTTCGTAATTCACCCCTCCACTTT.

The rearrangement uses TRBV5-6 and TRBJ2-1; the D gene is possibly TRBD2 (7 bases). V lost 5 bases and J 0 bases, leaving 12 bases between the germline ends. Germline-derived CDR1 and CDR2 are SGHDT and YYEEEE. The CDR3 runs 15 residues. The CDR3 coding sequence is TGTGCCAGCAGGGGCGGGGGCAGCTCCTACAATGAGCAGTTCTTC. Translating gives CASRGGGSSYNEQFF. Filled out from reference TRBV5-6 and TRBJ2-1, the complete variable domain reads DAGVTQSPTHLIKTRGQQVTLRCSPKSGHDTVSWYQQALGQGPQFIFQYYEEEERQRGNFPDRFSGHQFPNYSSELNVNALLLGDSALYLCASRGGGSSYNEQFFGPGTRLTVL.

Ten or more counts support this clonotype. The V gene is TRBV29-1, the J gene TRBJ2-1; D possibly corresponds to TRBD1 (5 bases). The V and J ends lost 7 bases and 4 bases respectively, with 14 bases between them. The CDR3 totals 13 residues. Looked up from germline, CDR1 is SQVTM and CDR2 is ANQGSEA. The CDR3 protein is CSAGSTGYNEQFF. The CDR3 coding sequence is TGCAGCGCTGGTTCTACAGGTTACAATGAGCAGTTCTTC.

The J gene is TRBJ1-4, the V gene TRBV6-1, with 9 bases lining up with TRBD1. The length of the CDR3 is 14 residues. The trim removed 2 bases at V and 6 bases at J, leaving 1 base unmatched. In germline, CDR1 is MNHNS, CDR2 SASEGT. In DNA, the CDR3 is TGTGCCAGCAGTGAAAGGACAGGGGATGAAAAACTGTTTTTT. Residues: CASSERTGDEKLFF.

The chain combines TRBV6-5 with TRBJ2-7, with D possibly matching TRBD1 (5 bases). CDR3 length: 15 residues. Germline assignment: CDR1 MNHEY and CDR2 SVGAGI. Trimming took off 4 bases at V and 3 bases at J, with 16 bases between the two ends. The CDR3 coding sequence is TGTGCCAGCAGTTTCATGTGGGGCGGCAGCTACGAGCAGTACTTC. Translation gives CASSFMWGGSYEQYF.